This entry describes one T cell receptor beta chain. The antigen is not known. This record comes from a study of T cell responses to AZD1222 COVID-19 vaccine. Study in general: Second-dose schedules of about 4 or about 12 weeks were combined.

Study-level points and caveats: Most donors were white British, females outnumbered males, and clonal diversity was possibly underestimated.

The germline V gene has CDR1 LNHDA and CDR2 SQIVND (reference sequence). The CDR3 is 14 amino acids. Trimming removed 8 bases from V and 0 bases from J; junction bases left unmatched: 4. Profiling relied on immunoSEQ multiplex PCR, and the TCRdb table lists in-frame clones only, not all of them. The top ten clones hold roughly 9.2% of a sample with 200,000 or so clones, almost 95% of them seen once. The V call is TRBV19, the J call TRBJ1-1; the match to TRBD1 covers 9 bases. This specimen was peripheral blood, taken on day 0 of AZD1222 vaccination. This sequence originates from an adult in good health. The CDR3 nucleotides read TGTGCCAGTGGGACAGGGCTCATGAACACTGAAGCTTTCTTT. Residues: CASGTGLMNTEAFF.